Presented here are 28 T cell receptor beta chains from one specimen sequenced in a study of cytomegalovirus exposure and HLA in healthy donors. The PCR ran on 60 Vbeta and 13 Jbeta primers. Clones were read by immunoSEQ multiplex PCR, and TCRdb kept only the in-frame ones, dropping some. The table shows fewer than 120,000 clones, with around 80% occurring only once. The sequenced sample was PBMCs. The receptors stem from a man between 25 and 39 years old in good health and CMV-seropositive.

This sequence joins TRBV5-4 and TRBJ2-3; 7 bases line up with TRBD2. The germline gives CDR1 SGHNT, CDR2 YYREEE (reference sequence). The length of the CDR3 is 12 residues. The V gene end was trimmed by 4 bases and the J gene end by 6 bases; junction bases not matched to a gene: 2. CDR3 in DNA: TGTGCCAGCAGCCTCGGGGGGGATACGCAGTATTTT. Translated: CASSLGGDTQYF. The full variable domain, with the rest looked up from reference TRBV5-4 and TRBJ2-3, is ETGVTQSPTHLIKTRGQQVTLRCSSQSGHNTVSWYQQALGQGPQFIFQYYREEENGRGNFPPRFSGLQFPNYSSELNVNALELDDSALYLCASSLGGDTQYFGPGTRLTVL.

The chain uses TRBV30 and TRBJ2-7, with TRBD2 as a possible D gene (6 bases). This CDR3 spans 12 amino acids. Germline assignment: CDR1 GTSNPN and CDR2 SVGIG (reference sequence). V was trimmed by 2 bases and J by 3 bases, leaving 8 bases between them. The CDR3 loop reads CAWSRGGYEQYF. CDR3 bases: TGTGCCTGGAGTCGGGGAGGCTACGAGCAGTACTTC.

The V gene is TRBV5-1, the J gene TRBJ2-5; 14 bases are a match to TRBD2. After removal of 7 bases from V and 5 bases from J, the junction contained 7 bases not matched to a gene. The CDR3 contains 15 residues. Looked up from germline, CDR1 is SGHRS and CDR2 is YFSETQ. The CDR3 DNA sequence: TGCGCCAGCGGGACTAGCGGGGGAAATAGGGAGACCCAGTACTTC. Translating gives CASGTSGGNRETQYF.

The chain couples TRBV7-9 to TRBJ2-1; TRBD1 matches 9 bases. V shed 3 bases, J shed 1 base, and the junction held 4 bases outside the gene matches. The CDR3 contains 16 residues. Looked up from germline, CDR1 is SEHNR and CDR2 is FQNEAQ (reference sequence). This CDR3 is CASSLGDRVSYNEQFF. The CDR3 bases are TGTGCCAGCAGCTTGGGGGACAGGGTGTCCTACAATGAGCAGTTCTTC.

The V gene is TRBV7-2, the J gene TRBJ2-7, with 8 bases matching TRBD2. CDR1 is SGHTA, CDR2 FQGNSA, per germline. The CDR3 consists of 15 residues. V was pared by 1 base and J by 7 bases, with 9 bases of the junction left unmatched. CDR3: CASSLDAATGGEQYF. The CDR3 DNA is TGTGCCAGCAGCTTAGACGCGGCAACGGGGGGGGAGCAGTACTTC.

The V gene is TRBV25-1, the J gene TRBJ2-5; 13 bases map to TRBD2. CDR1 MGHDK and CDR2 SYGVNS come from the germline V gene. The CDR3 has 13 amino acids. V shed 9 bases, J shed 3 bases, and the junction held 1 base outside the gene matches. The CDR3 loop is CASGTSGEETQYF. Here the CDR3 DNA reads TGTGCCAGTGGGACTAGCGGGGAAGAGACCCAGTACTTC.

The rearrangement joins TRBV19 to TRBJ1-2; D is unresolved. The length of the CDR3 is 11 residues. V was pared by 9 bases and J by 3 bases, with 8 bases between. Germline CDR1 and CDR2: LNHDA and SQIVND (reference sequence). CDR3 amino acids: CASGIHYGYTF. DNA for the CDR3: TGTGCCAGCGGGATACACTATGGCTACACCTTC. Full variable domain (outside the CDR3, taken from reference TRBV19 and TRBJ1-2): DGGITQSPKYLFRKEGQNVTLSCEQNLNHDAMYWYRQDPGQGLRLIYYSQIVNDFQKGDIAEGYSVSREKKESFPLTVTSAQKNPTAFYLCASGIHYGYTFGSGTRLTVV.

The chain couples TRBV13 to TRBJ2-3; D gene unclear. Germline CDR1 reads PRHDT; CDR2 reads FYEKMQ (reference sequence). This CDR3 comprises 15 residues. With 5 bases removed from V and 1 base from J, the gap between germline ends came to 13 bases. CDR3 protein: CASSPRGLRTDTQYF. The CDR3 region has the DNA TGTGCCAGCAGCCCCCGTGGCCTCCGCACAGATACGCAGTATTTT.

The chain recombines TRBV5-5 with TRBJ2-3; D call uncertain. Trimming pared 5 bases from V and 5 bases from J, leaving 9 bases between. The CDR3 consists of 12 residues. The germline V gene has CDR1 SGHKS and CDR2 YYEKEE (reference sequence). For the CDR3, the DNA is TGTGCCAGCAGAGAGACGGGAGATACGCAGTATTTT. It yields the protein CASRETGDTQYF.

The J gene is TRBJ2-7, the V gene TRBV5-1; weak D call: TRBD2 (5 bases). The CDR3 contains 14 residues. In germline, CDR1 is SGHRS, CDR2 YFSETQ. The V gene lost 0 bases and the J gene lost 5 bases, with 12 bases spanning the gap. DNA for the CDR3: TGCGCCAGCAGCTTGGTAGAGGGCTTAAACGAGCAGTACTTC. Residues: CASSLVEGLNEQYF.

The V call is TRBV11-3, the J call TRBJ2-3; 12 positions match TRBD2. Germline V lookup: CDR1 SGHNT, CDR2 YENEEA. With 1 base clipped from V and 3 bases from J, the junction kept 5 bases outside the gene matches. The CDR3 has 17 amino acids. In DNA form, the CDR3 reads TGTGCCAGCAGCTTAGCGACTAGCGGGGGCAATACAGATACGCAGTATTTT. It translates to CASSLATSGGNTDTQYF.

The chain uses TRBV5-6 and TRBJ1-2; TRBD1 matches 11 bases. CDR3 length: 13 amino acids. Germline V gives CDR1 SGHDT, CDR2 YYEEEE. J was trimmed by 8 bases and V by 4 bases; bases with no gene match: 4. CDR3 loop: CASSIRTGGGYTF. The DNA of the CDR3 is TGTGCCAGCAGCATACGGACAGGGGGCGGCTACACCTTC.

The rearrangement uses TRBV6-6 and TRBJ2-5; possible D gene TRBD2, 7 bases. Deletions cut 0 bases from V and 7 bases from J, with 12 bases between. CDR3 length equals 14 residues. Germline values: CDR1 MNHNY, CDR2 SVGAGI (reference sequence). As DNA, the CDR3 is TGTGCCAGCAGTTACTCGAGGGGGGAGGGGACCCAGTACTTC. Amino acids: CASSYSRGEGTQYF.

This rearrangement joins TRBV5-1 to TRBJ1-1; TRBD1 matches 8 bases. The V segment lost 0 bases and the J segment 3 bases; nucleotides outside the gene matches: 1. From germline, CDR1 is SGHRS and CDR2 YFSETQ. There are 14 residues in the CDR3. This chain's CDR3 is CASSLDRGDTEAFF. Here the CDR3 DNA reads TGCGCCAGCAGCTTGGACAGGGGGGACACTGAAGCTTTCTTT. The entire variable domain, with the rest obtained from reference TRBV5-1 and TRBJ1-1, is as follows: KAGVTQTPRYLIKTRGQQVTLSCSPISGHRSVSWYQQTPGQGLQFLFEYFSETQRNKGNFPGRFSGRQFSNSRSEMNVSTLELGDSALYLCASSLDRGDTEAFFGQGTRLTVV.

The V call is TRBV5-5, the J call TRBJ1-1; the D gene is possibly TRBD1 (6 bases). Trimming left V 2 bases short and J 4 bases short, with 15 bases between. The CDR3 covers 15 residues. Germline V gene data show CDR1 as SGHKS and CDR2 as YYEKEE (reference sequence). The CDR3 coding sequence is TGTGCCAGCAGCTTAATCGGAAGCAGGGGCACTGAAGCTTTCTTT. Translated: CASSLIGSRGTEAFF.

The rearrangement joins TRBV5-1 to TRBJ2-5; 7 bases fit TRBD1. After removal of 1 base from V and 2 bases from J, the junction contained 2 bases not matched to a gene. Germline CDR1 is SGHRS and CDR2 is YFSETQ. This CDR3 comprises 14 residues. CDR3: CASSLKGAQETQYF. The CDR3 DNA follows: TGCGCCAGCAGCTTGAAGGGGGCACAAGAGACCCAGTACTTC. Combining the CDR3 with reference TRBV5-1 and TRBJ2-5 gives the whole variable domain KAGVTQTPRYLIKTRGQQVTLSCSPISGHRSVSWYQQTPGQGLQFLFEYFSETQRNKGNFPGRFSGRQFSNSRSEMNVSTLELGDSALYLCASSLKGAQETQYFGPGTRLLVL.

V is TRBV6-5 and J is TRBJ1-1; TRBD1 is a possible D gene (5 bases). The CDR3 is made up of 14 amino acids. Looked up from germline, CDR1 is MNHEY and CDR2 is SVGAGI. The ends were cut back, 0 bases at V and 1 base at J, with 6 bases in the middle. CDR3 sequence (DNA): TGTGCCAGCAGTTACTCGGACACGAACACTGAAGCTTTCTTT. Its translation: CASSYSDTNTEAFF.

The rearrangement uses TRBV9 and TRBJ1-2, with 7 positions matching TRBD1. Germline CDR1 SGDLS, CDR2 YYNGEE. This CDR3 spans 14 amino acids. V lost 2 bases to trimming and J lost 2 bases; unmatched junction nucleotides: 3. The CDR3 reads CASSVGQRNYGYTF. The CDR3 nucleotides read TGTGCCAGCAGCGTGGGACAGAGAAACTATGGCTACACCTTC.

The chain recombines TRBV6-1 with TRBJ2-7; possible D gene TRBD2, 5 bases. The germline gives CDR1 MNHNS, CDR2 SASEGT. The CDR3 runs 15 residues. V was cut by 5 bases and J by 2 bases, with 16 bases left in between. In DNA form, the CDR3 reads TGTGCCAGCAGTATTACCGTAGCGCTAGCCTACGAGCAGTACTTC. It codes for CASSITVALAYEQYF.

The V gene is TRBV25-1, the J gene TRBJ2-7, with TRBD1 matching 7 bases. The CDR3 extends over 10 amino acids. Germline CDR1 and CDR2: MGHDK and SYGVNS. The CDR3: CAVGGDEQYF. CDR3 DNA: TGTGCGGTAGGGGGCGACGAGCAGTACTTC.

This clone was recorded once. This sequence joins TRBV27 and TRBJ1-1; D gene unclear. Trimming left V 3 bases short and J 3 bases short, with 14 bases between. The length of the CDR3 is 15 residues. Germline V gives CDR1 MNHEY, CDR2 SMNVEV (reference sequence). The DNA for the CDR3 is TGTGCCAGCAGTTTCGGCCGCGTCGGGGACACTGAAGCTTTCTTT. Encoded protein: CASSFGRVGDTEAFF.

This clone was seen a handful of times. This chain uses TRBV6-5 with TRBJ2-7; no clear D gene. V was trimmed by 2 bases and J by 0 bases, leaving 11 bases between them. The CDR3 contains 15 residues. Germline V gene sequence: CDR1 MNHEY, CDR2 SVGAGI. DNA for the CDR3: TGTGCCAGCAGTTACAGTGACTCCGGCTCCTACGAGCAGTACTTC. It specifies CASSYSDSGSYEQYF.

The gene calls are TRBV5-1 and TRBJ2-2; 9 bases are shared with TRBD2. The V gene end was trimmed by 7 bases and the J gene end by 7 bases; junction bases not matched to a gene: 11. This CDR3 is built from 15 residues. Per germline, CDR1 SGHRS and CDR2 YFSETQ. The chain's CDR3 is CASQPLAGVLGELFF. For the CDR3, the DNA is TGCGCCAGCCAACCTTTAGCGGGGGTCCTCGGGGAGCTGTTTTTT.

The chain combines TRBV5-1 with TRBJ2-3; 10 nucleotides match TRBD2. Germline CDR1 reads SGHRS; CDR2 reads YFSETQ. V gave up 0 bases and J gave up 1 base; unmatched junction bases: 11. The CDR3 loop spans 19 amino acids. The CDR3 protein is CASSLVGGRTSGGTDTQYF. The CDR3 DNA reads as TGCGCCAGCAGCTTGGTAGGCGGACGGACTAGCGGAGGCACAGATACGCAGTATTTT.

The chain combines TRBV11-3 with TRBJ2-5; the match to TRBD2 covers 7 bases. The CDR3 contains 14 residues. The V gene end was trimmed by 4 bases and the J gene end by 7 bases; junction bases not matched to a gene: 9. CDR1 is SGHNT, CDR2 YENEEA, per germline. The CDR3: CASSWAGREGTQYF. CDR3 DNA: TGTGCCAGCAGCTGGGCAGGGAGGGAGGGGACCCAGTACTTC.

This sequence joins TRBV5-8 and TRBJ1-1; 10 bases line up with TRBD1. V gave up 6 bases and J gave up 5 bases; unmatched junction bases: 10. This CDR3 has 15 amino acids. The germline gives CDR1 SGHTS, CDR2 YDEGEE. The CDR3 sequence: CASNIAGTGVTEAFF. The CDR3 DNA follows: TGTGCCAGCAACATAGCCGGGACAGGGGTTACTGAAGCTTTCTTT.

V is TRBV5-1 and J is TRBJ1-3; maybe TRBD1 (5 bases). CDR1 and CDR2 from the germline V gene are SGHRS and YFSETQ. Trimming cost V 0 bases and J 0 bases, with 10 bases left between them. This CDR3 comprises 16 residues. In nucleotides, the CDR3 is TGCGCCAGCAGCTTGGAAGGCAGGGCCTCTGGAAACACCATATATTTT. The encoded protein is CASSLEGRASGNTIYF. Full variable domain (rest looked up from reference TRBV5-1 and TRBJ1-3): KAGVTQTPRYLIKTRGQQVTLSCSPISGHRSVSWYQQTPGQGLQFLFEYFSETQRNKGNFPGRFSGRQFSNSRSEMNVSTLELGDSALYLCASSLEGRASGNTIYFGEGSWLTVV.

The DNA of the CDR3 is TGTGCCAGCAGTCACTATAGCGGGGGTCTTATTGACGAGCAGTACTTC. Translating it yields CASSHYSGGLIDEQYF. The rearrangement links TRBV7-2 to TRBJ2-7, with 9 bases aligning to TRBD2. The CDR3 has 16 residues. The V segment lost 6 bases and the J segment 5 bases; nucleotides outside the gene matches: 14. Germline V gene lookup returns CDR1 SGHTA and CDR2 FQGNSA.